This TCR beta chain derives from a study of T cells after posttransplantation cyclophosphamide. The CDR3 covers 17 residues. The germline V and J ends were trimmed by 0 bases and 1 base, with 14 bases remaining between them. Germline loops: CDR1 KGHSH, CDR2 LQKENI. Busulfan-fludarabine conditioning, marrow transplant, and cyclophosphamide on days +3 and +4 were administered. Concerning this clone itself: Its antigen is undetermined.

General study results and limits: Later blood repertoires were often dominated by clones from the donor CD8+ memory compartment. Tissue-infiltrating T cells from skin or gut overlapped little with blood T cells.

Libraries were prepared by immunoSEQ multiplex PCR; TCRdb keeps only in-frame clonotypes and omits some of them. The sample records about 16,000 clones, around 91% being singletons. The clonotype originates from a male patient between 55 and 70 years old who received an allogeneic stem cell transplant from a related donor and was CMV-positive. Some T cells may possibly be graft donor cells. Sequenced material: CD4+ T cells sorted from blood, taken after allogeneic stem cell transplant with posttransplant cyclophosphamide. J is TRBJ2-3 and V is TRBV18; a possible D gene is TRBD2 (5 bases). CDR3 in amino acids: CASSPPGLRDGTDTQYF. The CDR3 bases are TGTGCCAGCTCACCACCGGGGTTGAGGGATGGCACAGATACGCAGTATTTT.